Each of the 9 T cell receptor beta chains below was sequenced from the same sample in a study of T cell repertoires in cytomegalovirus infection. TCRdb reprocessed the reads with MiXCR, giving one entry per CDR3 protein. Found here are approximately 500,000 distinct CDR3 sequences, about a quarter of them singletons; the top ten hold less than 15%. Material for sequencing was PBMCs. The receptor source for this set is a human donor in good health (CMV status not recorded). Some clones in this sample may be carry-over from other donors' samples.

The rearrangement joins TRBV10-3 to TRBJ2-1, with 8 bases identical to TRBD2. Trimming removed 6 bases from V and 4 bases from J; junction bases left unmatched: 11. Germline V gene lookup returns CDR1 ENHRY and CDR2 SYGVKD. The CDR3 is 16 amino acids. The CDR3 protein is CAISLLGSGSYNEQFF. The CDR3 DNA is TGTGCCATCAGCCTCTTGGGCAGCGGGAGTTACAATGAGCAGTTCTTC.

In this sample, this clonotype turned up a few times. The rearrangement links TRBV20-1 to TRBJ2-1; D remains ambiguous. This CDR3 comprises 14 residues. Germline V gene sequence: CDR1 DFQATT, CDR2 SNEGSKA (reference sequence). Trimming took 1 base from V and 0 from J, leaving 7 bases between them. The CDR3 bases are TGCAGTGCTAGAGGGGAAAGCTCCTACAATGAGCAGTTCTTC. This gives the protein CSARGESSYNEQFF.

The CDR3 is CAWSVRRLAGGYNEQFF. CDR3 bases: TGTGCCTGGAGCGTGCGGAGACTAGCGGGAGGATACAATGAGCAGTTCTTC. The chain has TRBV30 and TRBJ2-1; 13 bases are a match to TRBD2. V lost 3 bases, J lost 4 bases, and 9 bases stayed unmatched. The CDR3 covers 17 residues. Germline V gene lookup returns CDR1 GTSNPN and CDR2 SVGIG (reference sequence).

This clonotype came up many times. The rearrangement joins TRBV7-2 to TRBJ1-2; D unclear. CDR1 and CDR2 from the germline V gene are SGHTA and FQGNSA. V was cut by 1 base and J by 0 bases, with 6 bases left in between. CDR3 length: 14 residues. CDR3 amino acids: CASSLESANYGYTF. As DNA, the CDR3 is TGTGCCAGCAGCTTAGAATCGGCTAACTATGGCTACACCTTC.

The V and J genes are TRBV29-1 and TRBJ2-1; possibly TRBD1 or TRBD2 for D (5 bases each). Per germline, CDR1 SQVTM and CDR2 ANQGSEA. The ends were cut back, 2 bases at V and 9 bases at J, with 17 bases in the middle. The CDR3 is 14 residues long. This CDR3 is CSVESRVGISEQFF. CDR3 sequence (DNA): TGCAGCGTTGAATCCAGGGTCGGGATAAGTGAGCAGTTCTTC.

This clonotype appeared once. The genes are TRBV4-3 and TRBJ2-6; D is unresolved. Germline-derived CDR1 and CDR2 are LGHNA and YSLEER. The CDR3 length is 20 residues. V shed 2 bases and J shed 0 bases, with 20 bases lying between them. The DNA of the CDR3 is TGCGCCAGCAGCCAAAGAGCTTCGGGCCTTGGTGGCTCTGGGGCCAACGTCCTGACTTTC. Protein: CASSQRASGLGGSGANVLTF.

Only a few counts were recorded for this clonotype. CDR3 in amino acids: CASSLTLARNNEQFF. CDR3 DNA: TGTGCCAGCAGTTTAACACTAGCGAGAAACAATGAGCAGTTCTTC. The chain carries TRBV12-3 or TRBV12-4 and TRBJ2-1, with 7 positions matching TRBD2. The length of the CDR3 is 15 residues. After removal of 2 bases from V and 5 bases from J, the junction contained 6 bases not matched to a gene.

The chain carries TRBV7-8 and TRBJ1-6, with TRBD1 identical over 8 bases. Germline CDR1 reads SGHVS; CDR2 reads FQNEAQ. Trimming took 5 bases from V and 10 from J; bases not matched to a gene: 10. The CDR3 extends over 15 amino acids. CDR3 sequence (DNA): TGTGCCAGCAGCGACAGGACAGGGCGAAAGTCACCCCTCCACTTT. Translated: CASSDRTGRKSPLHF.

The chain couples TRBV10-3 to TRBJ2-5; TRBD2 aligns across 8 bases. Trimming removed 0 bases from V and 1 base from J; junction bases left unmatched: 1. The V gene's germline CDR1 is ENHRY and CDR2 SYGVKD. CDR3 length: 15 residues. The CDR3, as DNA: TGTGCCATCAGTGAGTCTGGGACTAGCCAAGAGACCCAGTACTTC. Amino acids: CAISESGTSQETQYF.